This TCR beta chain was sequenced for a study of cytomegalovirus exposure and HLA in healthy donors. Regarding this clone: Its matching antigen is unknown.

The germline V gene has CDR1 SGHAT and CDR2 FQNNGV. The V segment lost 1 base and the J segment 3 bases; nucleotides outside the gene matches: 6. The CDR3 covers 15 residues. 60 Vbeta and 13 Jbeta primers were used in PCR. Method: immunoSEQ multiplex PCR; TCRdb's copy keeps in-frame clones and lacks some. Among around 99,000 clones listed, around three quarters were seen once. Study-wide points: Overall, roughly 150 TCR beta chains were annotated as cytomegalovirus-associated.

This TCR came from a male donor in good health and CMV-seronegative. Material for sequencing was PBMCs. V usage is TRBV11-2 and J usage is TRBJ2-7; 7 positions match TRBD2. CDR3 DNA: TGTGCCAGCAGCTTAGGGGCTAGCGGAAACTACGAGCAGTACTTC. This gives the protein CASSLGASGNYEQYF.